In its sample, the clone carrying this T cell receptor (beta chain) was seen many times. TCRdb recomputed calls from the 5' RACE reads with MiXCR, one row per CDR3 protein. This sample has more than 25,000 distinct CDR3 sequences, with approximately 4.8% found just once. The data belong to a study of T cells after yellow fever vaccination. Study in general: Using CD3, CD45RA, CCR7 and CD95, the EM, EMRA, CM and Tscm memory subsets were sorted.

Whole-study results and caveats: Post-booster reappearance was seen for most primary-vaccination clones (around 96% CD4, about 88% CD8). Abundant clonotypes (contaminants from the bulk population) could be present in FACS-sorted repertoires.

The sequencing here drew on PBMCs, either bulk or a sorted T-cell subset (CD4+, CD8+, memory, or dextramer-sorted; not recorded which), taken on the day of the yellow fever booster vaccination. The source of this sequence is a young man who received the YFV17D yellow fever vaccine.

This CDR3 is CSARVSGANVLTF. The CDR3 coding sequence is TGCAGTGCTAGAGTCTCTGGGGCCAACGTCCTGACTTTC. The chain links TRBV20-1 to TRBJ2-6; the D is unclear. The ends were cut back, 1 base at V and 0 bases at J, with 1 base in the middle. The CDR3 is 13 amino acids. The germline V gene has CDR1 DFQATT and CDR2 SNEGSKA (reference sequence).